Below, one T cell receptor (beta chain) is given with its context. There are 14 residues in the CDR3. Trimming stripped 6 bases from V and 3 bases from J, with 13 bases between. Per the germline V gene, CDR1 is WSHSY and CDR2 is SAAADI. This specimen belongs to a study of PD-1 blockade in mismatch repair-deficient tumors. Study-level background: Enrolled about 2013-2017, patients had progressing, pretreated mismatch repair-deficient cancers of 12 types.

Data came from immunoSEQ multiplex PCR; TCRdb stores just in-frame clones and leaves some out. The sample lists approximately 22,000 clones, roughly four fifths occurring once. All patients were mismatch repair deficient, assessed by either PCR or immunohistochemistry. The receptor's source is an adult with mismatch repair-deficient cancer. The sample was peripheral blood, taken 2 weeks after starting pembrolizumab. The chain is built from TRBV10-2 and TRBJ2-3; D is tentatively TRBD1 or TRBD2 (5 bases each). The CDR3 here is CASRVGRETDTQYF. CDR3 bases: TGCGCCAGCAGGGTTGGCAGGGAGACAGATACGCAGTATTTT.